The source of this TCR beta chain is a study of vaccination and CD4 T cells after COVID-19. The overall study: Subjects got two shots of BNT162b2 or mRNA-1273 vaccine. Stimuli were overlapping spike peptide pools of SARS-CoV-2 and three common cold coronaviruses (HCoV-NL63, HCoV-OC43, HCoV-229E).

The CDR3 has 18 amino acids. Germline CDR1 MNHNS, CDR2 SASEGT. V lost 1 base and J 0 bases, leaving 13 bases between the germline ends. Treatment meaning: roughly ten-day PBMC culture with coronavirus spike peptide pools or control peptides (ViraFEST assay). Gathered ahead of the COVID-19 pandemic (2011-2018) were the CD4+ T cells of the unexposed donor. A single count supports this clonotype. Its antigen is not identified. Scientists ran DNA taken from cultured CD4+ T cells through the Oncomine TCR Beta short-read assay for sequencing. From cultured CD4+ T cells, genomic DNA was extracted. Via MiXCR, TCRdb re-called the PCR reads, giving one row per CDR3 protein. This table has 10,000 or so distinct CDR3 sequences, 32% appearing once.

Sequencing was carried out using CD4+ T cells from blood, cultured in vitro. This rearrangement joins TRBV6-1 to TRBJ2-6; D gene ambiguous. This receptor was obtained from a human donor in good health. The CDR3 nucleotides read TGTGCCAGCAGTGAAGATGGCAGGCCGAGCTCTGGGGCCAACGTCCTGACTTTC. Translated, it gives CASSEDGRPSSGANVLTF.